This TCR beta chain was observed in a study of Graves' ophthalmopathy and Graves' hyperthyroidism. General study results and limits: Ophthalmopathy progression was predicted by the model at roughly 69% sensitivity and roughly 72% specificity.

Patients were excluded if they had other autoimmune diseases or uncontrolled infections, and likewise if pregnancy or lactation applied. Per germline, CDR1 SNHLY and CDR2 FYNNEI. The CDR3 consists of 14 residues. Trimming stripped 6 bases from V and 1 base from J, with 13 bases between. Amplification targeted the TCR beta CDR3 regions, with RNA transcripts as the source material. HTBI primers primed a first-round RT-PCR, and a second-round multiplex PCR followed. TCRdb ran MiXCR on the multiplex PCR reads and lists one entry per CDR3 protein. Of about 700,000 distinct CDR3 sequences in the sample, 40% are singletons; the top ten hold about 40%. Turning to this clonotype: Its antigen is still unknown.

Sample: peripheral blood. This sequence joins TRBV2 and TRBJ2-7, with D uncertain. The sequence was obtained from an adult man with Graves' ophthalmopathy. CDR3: CASSQDEASYEQYF. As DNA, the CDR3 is TGTGCCAGCAGCCAAGACGAGGCTTCCTACGAGCAGTACTTC.